This T cell receptor beta chain was identified during a study of T cell responses to AZD1222 COVID-19 vaccine. Turning to this clone: Its antigen is not identified.

The V segment lost 3 bases and the J segment 8 bases; nucleotides outside the gene matches: 3. The length of the CDR3 is 13 residues. CDR1 is SGHNT, CDR2 YENEEA, per germline. Study observations and caveats: Sampling that yielded the repertoires occurred only after the peak T cell response. At 160-218 and 743-854, vaccine-associated CD4 TCRs were dominant, and they spanned spike.

The data were produced by immunoSEQ multiplex PCR, yet TCRdb's version contains in-frame clones alone and is incomplete. The sample includes 110,000 to 150,000 clones, roughly 90% of them seen just once. The chain couples TRBV11-3 to TRBJ2-1; 8 positions match TRBD1. The sequence derives from an adult who received the AZD1222 COVID-19 vaccine. The material was peripheral blood, obtained 28 days after the second AZD1222 dose. The CDR3 loop is CASSFSGGDEQFF. CDR3 DNA sequence: TGTGCCAGCAGCTTCTCAGGGGGCGATGAGCAGTTCTTC. Supplemented by reference TRBV11-3 and TRBJ2-1, the full variable domain reads EAGVVQSPRYKIIEKKQPVAFWCNPISGHNTLYWYLQNLGQGPELLIRYENEEAVDDSQLPKDRFSAERLKGVDSTLKIQPAELGDSAVYLCASSFSGGDEQFFGPGTRLTVL.